Sequencing of this T cell receptor beta chain was carried out in a study of beta chain features in type 1 diabetes (dated by TCRdb to between 2018 and 2020). As for the study more broadly: Mean age, gender distribution, total cell number and subset yield did not differ between patients and healthy donors. Whereas all 30 or so donors provided naive and central memory subsets, regulatory and stem cell-like memory subsets were isolated from just 8 patients and about 8 healthy donors. In the study, recently diagnosed type 1 diabetes patients and matched healthy donors were compared on the TCRB repertoires of their sorted circulating CD4+ T cell subsets. A total of about 99,000,000 sorted cells were examined across all samples, and RNA yield correlated strongly with the number of cells per subset. Overall study results and their limits: Naive, central memory and regulatory TCRB repertoires appeared more similar among patients than among healthy donors. Because small numbers of individuals were included in the HLA sub-analyses, any influence of HLA type on TCRB rearrangement was left unresolved. Patients with type 1 diabetes made fewer insertions and deleted more nucleotides at VDJ recombination sites, implying thymic rearrangement abnormalities. Shorter templates might have been favored by PCR, but patient and control samples were amplified and corrected together, so both groups would have been affected equally by any skew. Because cDNA was sequenced instead of genomic DNA, activated cells with high expression could be over-represented, although the groups did not differ in activation or CD3 levels. Type 1 diabetes patients showed a moderate but significant shortening of TCRB CDR3 length in all four CD4+ subsets.

The entire amount of isolated RNA was reverse transcribed using the High Capacity cDNA Reverse Transcription Kit, so the sequenced TCRB transcripts were expressed ones. Deep immunoSEQ sequencing was performed on naive, central memory and regulatory T cell samples, with an average of approximately 3.9 million total reads per sample. Sorted cells were lysed in RLT buffer and RNA was extracted with DNase-treated RNeasy Micro or Mini kits, depending on cell number. To prevent cross-contamination, each cell subset was processed individually, whereas patient and healthy donor samples were processed jointly. The immunoSEQ multiplex PCR was used to amplify TCRB sequences from cDNA, generating 87-bp fragments that spanned the CDR3 region. Sequencing of the amplicons was performed on the Illumina HiSeq platform. The authors processed their data as follows. Synthetic template baselines were used to correct PCR bias computationally, reads within Hamming distance 2 were collapsed together, and singletons that could not be merged were discarded. Reads were aligned to IMGT to assign V, D and J genes, CDR3 length, and insertions or deletions at six rearrangement sites. Within each subset, clonotype counts were normalized to sorted cell number, and only after that were true diversity and Gini coefficients computed with the tcR R package. The overlap coefficient, calculated on TCRB nucleotide sequences, was used to quantify repertoire sharing. TCRdb mirrors the immuneACCESS table, restricted to in-frame sequences. Some clones are absent from its copies; in checked studies, under half trace to an unresolved V gene, and the reason for the others is unknown. D and trimming come from the DNA, and the V and J calls and clone size come from that table. Within this sample are 310,000 or so clones, with roughly 9% of them counted one time only. The top ten clonotypes cover approximately 1% of the sample.

This clone has only a few counts. The antigen it recognizes is unknown. No per-base quality is available; no much larger clone lies one base away. A single peripheral blood draw of 95 to 150 mL on average was collected from each donor into heparinised tubes. A BD FACSAria II and a panel including CD45RO, CCR7, CD25, CD127, CD95 and CD27 were used to sort naive, central memory, regulatory and stem cell-like memory CD4+ T cells. Every sorted population had a purity above 95%. PBMCs were separated immediately by Lymphoprep density gradient centrifugation and were stained directly, without being cultured. So that batch effects would be minimized, each experiment stained and sorted samples in pairs, pairing one healthy donor with one patient. CDR1 and CDR2 were assigned from the germline V gene (reference sequence) as LNHDA and SQIVND. The CDR3 has 14 amino acids, counting the end cysteine and phenylalanine. Only CDR3 DNA remains: 42 bases, in frame from the first base. V is clipped by 5 bases and J by 0 bases, and the sequence between their germline boundaries is 10 bases long.

This TCR came from a man younger than 45 with type 1 diabetes. The V gene is TRBV19 and the J gene is TRBJ1-1, with no confidently assigned D gene. Sample: central memory CD4+ T cells from blood. The nucleotide sequence reads TGTGCCAGTAGTGCAGGACCGCTGAACACTGAAGCTTTCTTT. The translation is CASSAGPLNTEAFF.